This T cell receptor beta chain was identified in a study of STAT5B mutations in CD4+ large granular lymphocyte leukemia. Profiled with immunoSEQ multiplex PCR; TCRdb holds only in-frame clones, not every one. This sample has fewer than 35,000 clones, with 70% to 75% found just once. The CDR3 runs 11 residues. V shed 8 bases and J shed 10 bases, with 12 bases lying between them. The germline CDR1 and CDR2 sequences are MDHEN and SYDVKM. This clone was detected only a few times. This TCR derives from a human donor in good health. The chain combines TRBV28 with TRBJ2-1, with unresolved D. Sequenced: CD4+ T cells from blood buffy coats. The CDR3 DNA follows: TGTGCCAGCGCTATCCGCTCGGAGCAGTTCTTC. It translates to CASAIRSEQFF.